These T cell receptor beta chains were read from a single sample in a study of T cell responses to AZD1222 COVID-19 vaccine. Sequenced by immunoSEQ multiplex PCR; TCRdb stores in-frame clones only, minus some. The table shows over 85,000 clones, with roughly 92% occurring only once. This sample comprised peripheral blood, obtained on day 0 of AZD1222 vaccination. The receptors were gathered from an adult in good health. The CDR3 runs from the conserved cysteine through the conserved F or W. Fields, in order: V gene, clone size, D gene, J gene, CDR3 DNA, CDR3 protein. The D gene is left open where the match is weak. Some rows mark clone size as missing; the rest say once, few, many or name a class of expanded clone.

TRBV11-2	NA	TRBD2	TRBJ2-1	TGTGCCAGCAGCTACCCGACTAGCGGGAAGGTTCGGCAGTTCTTC	CASSYPTSGKVRQFF
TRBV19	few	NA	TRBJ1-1	TGTGCCAGTAGTAAGGTTGGACAAATGAACACTGAAGCTTTCTTT	CASSKVGQMNTEAFF
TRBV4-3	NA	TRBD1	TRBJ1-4	TGCGCCAGCAGCCAAGACCAGGACAGGGCCAGGGAAAAACTGTTTTTT	CASSQDQDRAREKLFF
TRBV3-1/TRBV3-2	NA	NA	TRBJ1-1	TGTGCCAGCAGCACGCACGACGGAAACACTGAAGCTTTCTTT	CASSTHDGNTEAFF
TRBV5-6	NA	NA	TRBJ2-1	TGTGCCAGCAGCTTCCCCGACAGACACAATGAGCAGTTCTTC	CASSFPDRHNEQFF
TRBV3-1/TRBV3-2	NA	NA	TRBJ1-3	TGTGCCAGCAGCCAAGATTCTAGCTCTGGAAACACCATATATTTT	CASSQDSSSGNTIYF
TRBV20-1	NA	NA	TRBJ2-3	TGCAGTGCTAGTGGAGAGGGTCTGTCAGATACGCAGTATTTT	CSASGEGLSDTQYF
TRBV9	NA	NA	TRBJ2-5	TGTGCCAGCAGCGTAGGTAGCAACACACAAGAGACCCAGTACTTC	CASSVGSNTQETQYF
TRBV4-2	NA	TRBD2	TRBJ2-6	TGTGCCAGCAGCCAAGAATCGGGAGGTGGGGCCAACGTCCTGACTTTC	CASSQESGGGANVLTF
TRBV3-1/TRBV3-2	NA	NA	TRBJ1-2	TGTGCCAGCAGCCAAGGTCGGTGGAAATCTAACTATGGCTACACCTTC	CASSQGRWKSNYGYTF
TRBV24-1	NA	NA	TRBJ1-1	TGTGCCACCAGTGTCCAGGGGAACACTGAAGCTTTCTTT	CATSVQGNTEAFF
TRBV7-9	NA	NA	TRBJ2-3	TGTGCCAGCAGCTTAGGCGGAGGGGGACAAATACCGCAGTATTTT	CASSLGGGGQIPQYF
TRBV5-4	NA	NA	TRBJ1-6	TGTGCCAGCAGCTTGGCGGGAGAATATTCACCCCTCCACTTT	CASSLAGEYSPLHF
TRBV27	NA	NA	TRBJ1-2	TGTGCCAGCAGTTTAAGGGGAAACTATGGCTACACCTTC	CASSLRGNYGYTF
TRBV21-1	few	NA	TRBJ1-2	TGTGCCAGCAGCAAAGCAAATGGGACGGGGAACTATGGCTACACCTTC	CASSKANGTGNYGYTF
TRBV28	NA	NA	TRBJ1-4	TGTGCCAGCAGACTACCGGGGGCGCGCGGTGAAAAACTGTTTTTT	CASRLPGARGEKLFF
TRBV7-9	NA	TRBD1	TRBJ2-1	TGTGCCAGCAGCTTATGGACAGGGTACAATGAGCAGTTCTTC	CASSLWTGYNEQFF
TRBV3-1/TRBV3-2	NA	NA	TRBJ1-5	NA	CASSQDFGAGNQPQHF
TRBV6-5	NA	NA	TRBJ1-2	TGTGCCAGCAGTTACTCACCCGCTTATGGCTACACCTTC	CASSYSPAYGYTF
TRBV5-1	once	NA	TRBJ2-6	TGCGCCAGCAGCCCCCTTGCTGGGACCCACTCTGGGGCCAACGTCCTGACTTTC	CASSPLAGTHSGANVLTF
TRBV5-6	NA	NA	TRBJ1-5	TGTGCCAGCAGCTTGTACGGGGTTCAAATAGAGCAGCCCCAGCATTTT	CASSLYGVQIEQPQHF
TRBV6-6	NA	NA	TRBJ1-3	TGTGCCAGCAGTTATAAGGACCGCTCTGGAAACACCATATATTTT	CASSYKDRSGNTIYF
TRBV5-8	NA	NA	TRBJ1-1	TGTGCCAGCAGCTTAACGGCGGTATGGGCTTTCTTT	CASSLTAVWAFF
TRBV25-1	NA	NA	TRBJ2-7	TGTGCCAGCAGTGAGGGCTACGAGCAGTACTTC	CASSEGYEQYF